This T cell receptor (beta chain) was observed in a study of OX40 agonist ivuxolimab in advanced cancers. Study results and caveats: Partial responders receiving 0.1-3.0 mg/kg showed among the lowest clonal expansion.

The CDR3 sequence is 14 residues long. Trimming removed 7 bases from V and 3 bases from J, with 15 bases in between. Per the germline V gene, CDR1 is MDHEN and CDR2 is SYDVKM. As for this clone: The antigen is undetermined.

Assay used: immunoSEQ multiplex PCR; TCRdb lists only in-frame clones, some missing. This sample has 65,000 to 100,000 clones; approximately 86% occur once, and the top ten carry over 3%. The origin of this receptor is an adult with an advanced solid tumor such as melanoma, head and neck, liver or kidney cancer. The rearrangement joins TRBV28 to TRBJ1-1, with D maybe TRBD1 (5 bases). Material: CD4+ or CD8+ T cells sorted from blood, obtained in a trial of the OX40 agonist ivuxolimab. The CDR3 sequence: CASILSGDYTEAFF. The CDR3 coding sequence is TGTGCCAGCATCCTTTCGGGGGATTACACTGAAGCTTTCTTT.